This T cell receptor (beta chain) comes out of a study of T-cell reconstitution after alpha-beta-depleted transplantation in children. Preparation of the TCRbeta library used unique molecular identifiers. Each CDR3 protein gets one entry after TCRdb re-called the PCR reads with MiXCR. The table has roughly 120,000 distinct CDR3 sequences, over 9% seen once. The sample holds a few counts of this clonotype. Its antigen is unidentified. General observations from the study: The origin of alpha-beta T cells about two months after transplant was reportedly several hundred expanded graft clones. Counts and diversity of T cells one year after transplant came mostly from newly produced T cells.

Trimming at V came to 4 bases and at J to 4 bases, leaving 6 bases not matched to a gene. The CDR3 consists of 14 residues. CDR1 and CDR2 (germline): SGHRS, YFSETQ. The clonotype comes from a boy under 10 years old with acute lymphoblastic leukemia, due to receive a stem cell transplant. This material consisted of PBMCs, taken before TCRalphabeta/CD19-depleted stem cell transplant. J is TRBJ1-2 and V is TRBV5-1, with 8 bases lining up with TRBD1. In DNA form, the CDR3 reads TGCGCCAGCAGCAGTACAGGGGGGACCTATGGCTACACCTTC. This sequence encodes CASSSTGGTYGYTF.